This T cell receptor beta chain is drawn from a study of cytomegalovirus exposure and HLA in healthy donors. The length of the CDR3 is 13 residues. The germline gives CDR1 MNHEY, CDR2 SMNVEV (reference sequence). V was pared by 0 bases and J by 6 bases, with 6 bases between. This clone was picked up one time. PCR involved 60 Vbeta and 13 Jbeta primers. Only in-frame clones appear in the TCRdb table, and some are missing; sequencing was by immunoSEQ multiplex PCR. The profile shows 35,000 to 40,000 clones, roughly 90% of them singletons. This receptor was taken from a woman between 18 and 29 years old in good health and CMV-seronegative. The sequencing input was PBMCs. This sequence joins TRBV27 and TRBJ1-5; D is uncertain. Here the CDR3 reads CASSLSVSQPQHF. The CDR3 DNA reads TGTGCCAGCAGTTTATCGGTCAGTCAGCCCCAGCATTTT.